This section outlines one TCR beta chain sequence together with its context. Antigen specificity is unknown. At one end, the junction sequence differs from germline, possibly due to a read error. CDR3 size: 18 residues. Per germline, CDR1 SEHNR and CDR2 FQNEAQ (reference sequence). Vbeta (60) and Jbeta (13) primers were used in the PCR. Generated by immunoSEQ multiplex PCR, the TCRdb table keeps only in-frame clones and is missing some. Of 210,000 or so clones listed, about 80% are singletons. The data are from a study of cytomegalovirus exposure and HLA in healthy donors. Findings and caveats of the study: In vitro confirmation showed three CMV-associated chains to be CMV antigen specific. Per a later analysis, 15,000 to 20,000 TCR beta sequences showed association with HLA alleles at 0.05 false discovery rate. TCR beta V segments were, for the most part, productive about 87% or about 30% of the time in an earlier analysis.

The genes are TRBV7-9 and TRBJ2-6; TRBD1 aligns across 8 bases. Sequenced input: PBMCs. The sequence was obtained from a woman aged 50 to 65 in good health and CMV-seropositive. CDR3 sequence: CSSSLRTGNPPGANVLTF. The CDR3 coding sequence is TGTTCCAGCAGCTTAAGGACAGGGAACCCCCCTGGGGCCAACGTCCTGACTTTC.